Sequencing of this TCR beta chain was carried out in a study of blood T cell repertoires in COVID-19. Germline CDR1 is MRHNA and CDR2 is SNTAGT. The CDR3 covers 14 residues. The germline V and J ends were trimmed by 8 bases and 1 base, with 9 bases remaining between them. In its sample, this clone was seen a few times. Sequencing used immunoSEQ multiplex PCR; TCRdb keeps in-frame clones, though not all of them. This sample carries 130,000 or so clones, 88% of them seen once, and the ten largest clones take more than 1.5%. The clonotype originates from a human donor in a cohort sampled during active COVID-19. The chain carries TRBV6-4 and TRBJ2-6; TRBD2 is a possible D gene (5 bases). The specimen was peripheral blood. The CDR3 is CASGSGSGANVLTF. CDR3 coding DNA: TGTGCCAGCGGGTCGGGGTCTGGGGCCAACGTCCTGACTTTC.